The 21 T cell receptor beta chains listed next were all sequenced from one sample in a study of blood T cell repertoires in COVID-19. The repertoire was sequenced with immunoSEQ multiplex PCR; TCRdb's copy has only in-frame clones and lacks some. This sample has 200,000 to 300,000 clones, with roughly 91% found just once. The specimen sequenced was peripheral blood. Receptor source: a woman aged 40 to 50 who had recovered from COVID-19.

The rearrangement links TRBV23-1 to TRBJ2-7, with TRBD1 matching 7 bases. TRBV23-1 is labeled an ORF, and its function is uncertain. With 3 bases clipped from V and 2 bases from J, the junction kept 10 bases outside the gene matches. The CDR3 extends over 16 amino acids. Written as DNA, the CDR3 is TGCGCCAGCAGTCACCCCAAGGGGGCGCCGACCTACGAGCAGTACTTC. Residues: CASSHPKGAPTYEQYF.

This rearrangement joins TRBV5-1 to TRBJ2-2; tentative D call: TRBD2 (6 bases). This CDR3 contains 19 residues. Germline CDR1 reads SGHRS; CDR2 reads YFSETQ. V gave up 4 bases and J gave up 0 bases, with 22 bases separating them. The CDR3 reads CASSLRLVGAGPNTGELFF. CDR3 DNA: TGCGCCAGCAGCCTCCGTCTGGTGGGAGCGGGCCCGAACACCGGGGAGCTGTTTTTT.

This chain joins TRBV6-5 and TRBJ1-3; 7 nucleotides align to TRBD1. The CDR3 has 14 amino acids. V shed 6 bases, J shed 4 bases, and the junction held 6 bases outside the gene matches. The germline V gene encodes CDR1 MNHEY and CDR2 SVGAGI. CDR3 protein: CASRGPGQGNTIYF. The CDR3 DNA sequence: TGTGCCAGCAGGGGGCCGGGACAGGGAAACACCATATATTTT.

This chain joins TRBV28 and TRBJ2-7, with D perhaps matching TRBD2 (5 bases). The V gene's germline CDR1 is MDHEN and CDR2 SYDVKM. CDR3 length: 9 residues. V was clipped by 10 bases and J by 6 bases, with 7 bases between them. The CDR3 coding sequence is TGTGCCACCGGGGTCGAGCAGTACTTC. Protein: CATGVEQYF.

V usage is TRBV30 and J usage is TRBJ2-3; tentatively, D is TRBD1 (7 bases). V lost 0 bases and J 5 bases, leaving 15 bases between the germline ends. The CDR3 runs 15 residues. From germline, CDR1 is GTSNPN and CDR2 SVGIG (reference sequence). The CDR3 region has the DNA TGTGCCTGGAGTGTACTAGCCCCAGGGGGAGATACGCAGTATTTT. This encodes CAWSVLAPGGDTQYF.

This clone was recorded once. The rearrangement joins TRBV9 to TRBJ1-1, with D perhaps TRBD1 (6 bases). Trimming took off 1 base at V and 6 bases at J, with 19 bases between the two ends. Germline CDR1 SGDLS, CDR2 YYNGEE. The CDR3 totals 16 residues. CDR3 DNA sequence: TGTGCCAGCAGCGTAAGGGGGGGCAGCCCGAGGGCTGAAGCTTTCTTT. It codes for CASSVRGGSPRAEAFF.

This clone appeared once. The chain couples TRBV9 to TRBJ2-1, with 7 bases fitting TRBD2. Germline CDR1 is SGDLS and CDR2 is YYNGEE. V shed 6 bases, J shed 0 bases, and the junction held 6 bases outside the gene matches. CDR3 length: 15 amino acids. The CDR3 reads CASTPSGNSYNEQFF. CDR3 sequence (DNA): TGTGCCAGCACCCCCAGCGGGAACTCCTACAATGAGCAGTTCTTC.

The chain couples TRBV9 to TRBJ2-4, with 8 bases that match TRBD2. Trimming removed 4 bases from V and 0 bases from J; junction bases left unmatched: 9. The germline CDR1 and CDR2 sequences are SGDLS and YYNGEE. This CDR3 contains 17 residues. The CDR3 here is CASSTPGGAQAKNIQYF. The DNA for the CDR3 is TGTGCCAGCAGCACCCCCGGGGGGGCCCAAGCCAAAAACATTCAGTACTTC.

The chain combines TRBV7-9 with TRBJ2-1; 11 nucleotides match TRBD2. Germline assignment: CDR1 SEHNR and CDR2 FQNEAQ (reference sequence). CDR3 length: 16 amino acids. The ends lost 5 bases at V and 7 bases at J; junction bases unmatched: 10. For the CDR3, the DNA is TGTGCCAGCAGCCCCCGGGGTAGCGGGAGGGGTAATGAGCAGTTCTTC. Amino acid sequence: CASSPRGSGRGNEQFF.

The V call is TRBV7-2, the J call TRBJ2-1; D is ambiguous. V lost 2 bases and J lost 0, with 8 bases in between. CDR3 length: 15 residues. The germline V gene encodes CDR1 SGHTA and CDR2 FQGNSA. The CDR3 DNA reads TGTGCCAGCAGCTTAACGGCTAGCTCCTACAATGAGCAGTTCTTC. Protein product: CASSLTASSYNEQFF.

The rearrangement joins TRBV15 to TRBJ1-1, with D perhaps TRBD1 (5 bases). Trimming took 5 bases from V and 8 from J, leaving 12 bases between them. The CDR3 has 12 amino acids. Germline CDR1 reads LNHNV; CDR2 reads YYDKDF (reference sequence). This CDR3 reads CATSGGGKEAFF. As DNA, the CDR3 is TGTGCCACCAGCGGGGGGGGGAAGGAAGCTTTCTTT. The entire variable domain, with the rest obtained from reference TRBV15 and TRBJ1-1, is as follows: DAMVIQNPRYQVTQFGKPVTLSCSQTLNHNVMYWYQQKSSQAPKLLFHYYDKDFNNEADTPDNFQSRRPNTSFCFLDIRSPGLGDTAMYLCATSGGGKEAFFGQGTRLTVV.

This rearrangement joins TRBV11-2 to TRBJ2-7; a possible D gene is TRBD1 (5 bases). V lost 2 bases, J lost 3 bases, and 11 bases lay in between. Germline loops: CDR1 SGHAT, CDR2 FQNNGV. This CDR3 has 14 residues. The CDR3 DNA reads TGTGCCAGCAGCTTAAGGGCAGGGTTCTACGAGCAGTACTTC. Protein sequence: CASSLRAGFYEQYF.

V and J are TRBV7-3 and TRBJ2-1, with TRBD2 matching 7 bases. J lost 4 bases, V lost 1 base, and 4 bases had no gene match. The CDR3 is made up of 15 amino acids. CDR1 and CDR2 (germline): SGHTA, FQGTGA. DNA of the CDR3: TGTGCCAGCAGCTTAAGAGGAGCGGGGTACAATGAGCAGTTCTTC. Translation: CASSLRGAGYNEQFF.

The chain combines TRBV6-2 or TRBV6-3 with TRBJ1-2, with a tentative D call TRBD1 (5 bases). The V gene lost 2 bases and the J gene lost 6 bases, with 16 bases spanning the gap. The CDR3 extends over 15 amino acids. Germline V gene lookup returns CDR1 MNHEY and CDR2 SVGEGT. CDR3 sequence reads: CASSYPLDGGHGYTF. The CDR3 nucleotides are TGTGCCAGCAGTTACCCCCTAGACGGGGGACATGGCTACACCTTC.

V usage is TRBV20-1 and J usage is TRBJ2-3, with TRBD2 identical over 11 bases. After removal of 3 bases from V and 7 bases from J, the junction contained 9 bases not matched to a gene. Germline CDR1 DFQATT, CDR2 SNEGSKA (reference sequence). The CDR3 has 15 amino acids. CDR3 coding DNA: TGCAGTGCTAGTAGTAGCCTAGCGGGAGGTTATACGCAGTATTTT. This sequence encodes CSASSSLAGGYTQYF.

The genes are TRBV4-3 and TRBJ2-1, with TRBD2 matching 7 bases. The CDR3 length is 16 residues. Germline CDR1 and CDR2: LGHNA and YSLEER. With V trimmed by 0 bases and J by 2 bases, 4 bases remained unmatched. The CDR3 reads CASSQEPGGTYNEQFF. The CDR3 DNA follows: TGCGCCAGCAGCCAAGAGCCGGGAGGAACCTACAATGAGCAGTTCTTC.

CDR3 amino acids: CASSLGGRGPAGELFF. CDR3 nucleotide sequence: TGTGCCAGCAGCTTAGGGGGCAGGGGACCAGCCGGGGAGCTGTTTTTT. The rearrangement joins TRBV7-8 to TRBJ2-2; D is perhaps TRBD1 (6 bases). The germline V gene encodes CDR1 SGHVS and CDR2 FQNEAQ. The CDR3 covers 16 residues. Between the trimmed V and J ends, which lost 1 base and 6 bases, there was a span of 15 bases.

V is TRBV3-1 (or the pseudogene TRBV3-2) and J is TRBJ1-1; D gene uncertain. Trimming took 1 base from V and 5 from J, leaving 8 bases between them. The CDR3 extends over 13 amino acids. Looked up from germline, CDR1 is LGHDT and CDR2 is YNNKEL (reference sequence). CDR3 nucleotide sequence: TGTGCCAGCAGCCAAGTGGGCAGGACTGAAGCTTTCTTT. Amino acids: CASSQVGRTEAFF.

The chain combines TRBV7-9 with TRBJ2-2; possibly TRBD2 for D (6 bases). Trimming left V 5 bases short and J 4 bases short, with 11 bases between. This CDR3 has 14 amino acids. Germline V gene sequence: CDR1 SEHNR, CDR2 FQNEAQ (reference sequence). DNA of the CDR3: TGTGCCAGCAGCGCGGGACTGATCACCGGGGAGCTGTTTTTT. Translating gives CASSAGLITGELFF.

This chain connects TRBV7-8 to TRBJ1-2; 11 bases line up with TRBD1. The germline V gene encodes CDR1 SGHVS and CDR2 FQNEAQ. The V and J ends lost 5 bases and 3 bases, in that order; junction bases with no gene match: 5. The CDR3 runs to 15 residues. The CDR3 protein is CASSPGQGGYYGYTF. The CDR3, as DNA: TGTGCCAGCAGCCCGGGACAGGGGGGTTACTATGGCTACACCTTC.

V gene TRBV7-7 combines with J gene TRBJ1-3; D unresolved. The V gene lost 5 bases and the J gene lost 0 bases, with 20 bases spanning the gap. The CDR3 is 18 amino acids. Germline CDR1 and CDR2: SSHAT and FNYEAQ (reference sequence). The CDR3 reads CASSPHPRGGISGNTIYF. CDR3 nucleotide sequence: TGTGCCAGCAGCCCCCACCCCCGGGGAGGCATCTCTGGAAACACCATATATTTT.